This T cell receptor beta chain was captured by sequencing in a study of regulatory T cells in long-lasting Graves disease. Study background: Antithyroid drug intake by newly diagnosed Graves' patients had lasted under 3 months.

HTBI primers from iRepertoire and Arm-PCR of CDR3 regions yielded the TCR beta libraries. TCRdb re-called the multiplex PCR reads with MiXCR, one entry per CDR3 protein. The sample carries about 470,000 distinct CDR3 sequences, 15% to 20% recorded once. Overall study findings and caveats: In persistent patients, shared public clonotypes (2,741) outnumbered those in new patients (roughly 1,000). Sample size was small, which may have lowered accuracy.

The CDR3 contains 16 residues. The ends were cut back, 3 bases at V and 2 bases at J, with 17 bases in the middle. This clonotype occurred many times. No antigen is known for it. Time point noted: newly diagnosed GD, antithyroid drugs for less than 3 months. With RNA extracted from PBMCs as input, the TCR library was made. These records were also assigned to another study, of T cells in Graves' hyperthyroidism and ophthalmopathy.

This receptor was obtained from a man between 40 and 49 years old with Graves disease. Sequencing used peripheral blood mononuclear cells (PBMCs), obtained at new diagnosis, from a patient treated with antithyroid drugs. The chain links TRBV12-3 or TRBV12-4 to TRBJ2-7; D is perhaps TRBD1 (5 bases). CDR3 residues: CASSFRYRTSPYEQYF. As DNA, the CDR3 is TGTGCCAGCAGTTTTCGGTACAGGACCTCTCCCTACGAGCAGTACTTC.